One and the same sample provided the 13 T cell receptor beta chains below, sequenced in a study of T cell responses to AZD1222 COVID-19 vaccine. Sequencing was performed with immunoSEQ multiplex PCR; in TCRdb, only in-frame clones are kept and a portion is missing. This sample carries 100,000 to 150,000 clones, more than 65% of them seen once, and the ten largest clones take roughly a quarter. The sample consisted of peripheral blood, taken 28 days after the second AZD1222 dose. The receptors come from an adult who received the AZD1222 COVID-19 vaccine.

The chain uses TRBV27 and TRBJ1-2, with 8 nucleotides matching TRBD1. CDR3 length: 15 residues. V trimming: 7 bases; J trimming: 0 bases; junction bases outside the gene matches: 7. CDR1 is MNHEY and CDR2 is SMNVEV in the germline V gene (reference sequence). CDR3 sequence (DNA): TGTGCCAGCACCCGACAGGGGTCGGCTAACTATGGCTACACCTTC. Encoded protein: CASTRQGSANYGYTF.

In the case of this clone: A junction boundary mismatches the germline segment, possibly from a read error. The chain is built from TRBV7-7 and TRBJ2-2, with D perhaps given as TRBD1 or TRBD2 (5 bases each). This CDR3 comprises 15 residues. CDR1 is SSHAT and CDR2 is FNYEAQ in the germline V gene (reference sequence). The CDR3 DNA is TGTGCTAGCAGCTCCGGGACGAAAAACACCGGGGAGCTGTTTTTT. Residues: CASSSGTKNTGELFF. Combining the CDR3 with reference TRBV7-7 and TRBJ2-2 gives the whole variable domain GAGVSQSPRYKVTKRGQDVTLRCDPISSHATLYWYQQALGQGPEFLTYFNYEAQPDKSGLPSDRFSAERPEGSISTLTIQRTEQRDSAMYRCASSSGTKNTGELFFGEGSRLTVL.

In this sample, this clone turned up a few times. The V gene is TRBV6-6, the J gene TRBJ1-5, with TRBD1 as a possible D gene (5 bases). The CDR3 sequence is 16 residues long. Germline CDR1 MNHNY, CDR2 SVGAGI (reference sequence). V was pared by 3 bases and J by 0 bases, with 12 bases between. This chain's CDR3 is CASSYRRGDSNQPQHF. CDR3 bases: TGTGCCAGCAGTTATAGAAGGGGAGATAGCAATCAGCCCCAGCATTTT.

This rearrangement joins TRBV3-1 (or the pseudogene TRBV3-2) to TRBJ1-6; D is undetermined. Germline CDR1 LGHDT, CDR2 YNNKEL (reference sequence). The CDR3 consists of 15 residues. V was shortened by 1 base and J by 1 base, with 5 bases between the two germline ends. CDR3 in DNA: TGTGCCAGCAGCCAAGGGGAGTCCTATAATTCACCCCTCCACTTT. Translation gives CASSQGESYNSPLHF.

The rearrangement joins TRBV7-2 to TRBJ2-1; D unclear. The CDR3 is 15 amino acids. The V gene lost 2 bases and the J gene lost 0 bases, with 8 bases spanning the gap. The germline CDR1 and CDR2 sequences are SGHTA and FQGNSA. CDR3 amino acids: CASSLSASSYNEQFF. The CDR3 region has the DNA TGTGCCAGCAGCTTATCGGCCAGCTCCTACAATGAGCAGTTCTTC.

This chain links TRBV4-3 with TRBJ1-1, with 8 bases that match TRBD1. CDR1 LGHNA and CDR2 YSLEER come from the germline V gene. The CDR3 runs 19 residues. V lost 0 bases to trimming and J lost 7 bases; unmatched junction nucleotides: 19. The CDR3: CASSQDTAEQGERQNEAFF. As DNA, the CDR3 is TGCGCCAGCAGCCAAGATACGGCGGAACAGGGGGAGAGACAGAATGAAGCTTTCTTT.

The CDR3 is CASSAQGAEENEQFF. CDR3 bases: TGCGCCAGCAGCGCGCAGGGGGCGGAGGAGAATGAGCAGTTCTTC. The chain recombines TRBV5-1 with TRBJ2-1, with 8 bases identical to TRBD1. CDR3 length equals 15 residues. CDR1 is SGHRS and CDR2 is YFSETQ in the germline V gene. The V segment lost 4 bases and the J segment 7 bases; nucleotides outside the gene matches: 10.

The chain is built from TRBV27 and TRBJ1-5; the match to TRBD1 covers 7 bases. The trim removed 4 bases at V and 1 base at J, leaving 4 bases unmatched. Germline loops: CDR1 MNHEY, CDR2 SMNVEV (reference sequence). This CDR3 contains 15 residues. CDR3 amino acids: CASSSDRSSNQPQHF. DNA of the CDR3: TGTGCCAGCAGTTCGGACAGGTCCAGCAATCAGCCCCAGCATTTT.

The chain links TRBV7-9 to TRBJ2-2; maybe TRBD1 (6 bases). The V and J ends lost 3 bases and 6 bases respectively, with 14 bases between them. The CDR3 totals 15 residues. Germline CDR1 reads SEHNR; CDR2 reads FQNEAQ (reference sequence). This chain's CDR3 is CASSFGSTGSGELFF. DNA of the CDR3: TGTGCCAGCAGCTTCGGATCCACAGGGTCCGGGGAGCTGTTTTTT. Looking up the rest from reference TRBV7-9 and TRBJ2-2 gives the full variable domain: DTGVSQNPRHKITKRGQNVTFRCDPISEHNRLYWYRQTLGQGPEFLTYFQNEAQLEKSRLLSDRFSAERPKGSFSTLEIQRTEQGDSAMYLCASSFGSTGSGELFFGEGSRLTVL.

V gene TRBV9 combines with J gene TRBJ2-2; D is unresolved. Per the germline V gene, CDR1 is SGDLS and CDR2 is YYNGEE. V gave up 0 bases and J gave up 8 bases, with 5 bases separating them. The CDR3 runs 12 residues. CDR3: CASSVGGGELFF. The CDR3 DNA reads as TGTGCCAGCAGCGTAGGAGGTGGGGAGCTGTTTTTT.

The chain couples TRBV19 to TRBJ1-2; no definite D call. CDR3 size: 12 residues. Germline V lookup: CDR1 LNHDA, CDR2 SQIVND (reference sequence). Between the trimmed V and J ends, which lost 10 bases and 4 bases, there was a span of 13 bases. The CDR3 bases are TGTGCCACAAAGAGAGGGATCTATGGCTACACCTTC. This translates into CATKRGIYGYTF. Looking up the rest from reference TRBV19 and TRBJ1-2 gives the full variable domain: DGGITQSPKYLFRKEGQNVTLSCEQNLNHDAMYWYRQDPGQGLRLIYYSQIVNDFQKGDIAEGYSVSREKKESFPLTVTSAQKNPTAFYLCATKRGIYGYTFGSGTRLTVV.

The V gene is TRBV2, the J gene TRBJ1-4, with TRBD1 as a possible D gene (6 bases). The CDR3 contains 13 residues. Germline V gene sequence: CDR1 SNHLY, CDR2 FYNNEI. V lost 4 bases to trimming and J lost 8 bases, with 11 bases between them. The CDR3 sequence: CASSGRDTEKLFF. CDR3 sequence (DNA): TGTGCCAGCAGTGGACGGGACACGGAAAAACTGTTTTTT.

The chain uses TRBV5-6 and TRBJ1-4, with a tentative D call TRBD1 (6 bases). The CDR3 spans 13 residues. The germline V and J ends were trimmed by 3 bases and 8 bases, with 11 bases remaining between them. Per germline, CDR1 SGHDT and CDR2 YYEEEE. CDR3 coding DNA: TGTGCCAGCAGCTCCGGGGGCGGCGAAAAACTGTTTTTT. Its protein is CASSSGGGEKLFF.